One and the same sample provided the 8 T cell receptor beta chains below, sequenced in a study of beta chain features in type 1 diabetes (dated by TCRdb to 2017 to 2018). The library was prepared using the immunoSEQ multiplex PCR assay. The High Capacity cDNA Reverse Transcription Kit was used to reverse transcribe all of the isolated RNA, meaning that expressed TCRB transcripts were what got sequenced. TCRdb took over this immuneACCESS table, retaining in-frame rearrangements with V and J assigned. Such tables are incomplete; in checked studies, under half of the missing clones stem from an unresolved V gene, and the remainder is unexplained. The sample table shows about 320,000 clones, and 12% to 15% are seen once. Of the sample, 5.5% to 7.5% falls within the top ten clones. Material for sequencing was central memory CD4+ T cells from blood. Every receptor here comes from a man under 40 in good health.

This sequence joins TRBV2 and TRBJ1-1; 8 positions match TRBD1. The CDR3 has 13 residues. The trim removed 7 bases at V and 3 bases at J, leaving 4 bases unmatched. CDR1 SNHLY and CDR2 FYNNEI come from the germline V gene. The DNA for the CDR3 is TGTGCCAGCAAGAAGACAGGGGACACTGAAGCTTTCTTT. It translates to CASKKTGDTEAFF.

This clone was seen many times. The rearrangement uses TRBV7-8 and TRBJ2-7, with D uncertain. Germline loops: CDR1 SGHVS, CDR2 FQNEAQ. V was clipped by 3 bases and J by 3 bases, with 9 bases between them. The CDR3 has 13 amino acids. The CDR3 sequence: CASSLAEIYEQYV. CDR3 coding DNA: TGTGCCAGCAGCTTGGCGGAGATCTACGAGCAGTACGTC.

This chain links TRBV7-2 with TRBJ2-5, with a possible D match to TRBD2 (6 bases). Germline values: CDR1 SGHTA, CDR2 FQGNSA. The CDR3 has 15 residues. Trimming cost V 8 bases and J 5 bases, with 21 bases left between them. CDR3 sequence (DNA): TGTGCCAGCGGTGACGACGGGAGAGGCTTGGAGACCCAGTACTTC. Amino acid sequence: CASGDDGRGLETQYF.

The chain links TRBV6-5 to TRBJ1-2; D call uncertain. Trimming pared 3 bases from V and 7 bases from J, leaving 6 bases between. The germline gives CDR1 MNHEY, CDR2 SVGAGI. CDR3 length: 11 amino acids. For the CDR3, the DNA is TGTGCCAGCAGTTATCCAGGTGGCTACACCTTC. This encodes CASSYPGGYTF.

This clone was counted only a few times. V and J are TRBV5-6 and TRBJ2-7; D unresolved. Germline assignment: CDR1 SGHDT and CDR2 YYEEEE. Trimming shortened V by 3 bases and J by 7 bases, and 11 bases separated the two germline ends. CDR3 length: 12 amino acids. The CDR3 loop reads CASSSTVGEQYF. The CDR3 DNA is TGTGCCAGCAGCTCGACGGTAGGGGAGCAGTACTTC.

The chain carries TRBV5-4 and TRBJ2-1; tentatively, D is TRBD2 (6 bases). The CDR3 length is 13 residues. Trimming removed 4 bases from V and 5 bases from J, with 10 bases in between. Germline V gene sequence: CDR1 SGHNT, CDR2 YYREEE (reference sequence). CDR3 protein: CASSRAGDNEQFF. The DNA of the CDR3 is TGTGCCAGCAGCCGAGCGGGCGACAATGAGCAGTTCTTC.

Only a few counts were recorded for this clone. The chain has TRBV5-1 and TRBJ2-4; D call uncertain. The CDR3 covers 13 residues. CDR1 is SGHRS, CDR2 YFSETQ, per germline. Deletions cut 5 bases from V and 3 bases from J, with 9 bases between. The CDR3 DNA reads as TGCGCCAGCAGGGTTAATGACAAAAACATTCAGTACTTC. It translates to CASRVNDKNIQYF. The complete variable domain, with remaining parts taken from reference TRBV5-1 and TRBJ2-4, reads KAGVTQTPRYLIKTRGQQVTLSCSPISGHRSVSWYQQTPGQGLQFLFEYFSETQRNKGNFPGRFSGRQFSNSRSEMNVSTLELGDSALYLCASRVNDKNIQYFGAGTRLSVL.

Of note for this clone: This may arise from a read error, as a much more abundant clone is one base away. The V and J genes are TRBV18 and TRBJ2-1; D possibly corresponds to TRBD2 (6 bases). The germline V gene encodes CDR1 KGHSH and CDR2 LQKENI. V lost 8 bases, J lost 5 bases, and 19 bases lay in between. This CDR3 contains 15 residues. The CDR3 loop is CASLQAGGRHNEQFF. In DNA form, the CDR3 reads TGTGCCAGCCTACAAGCGGGTGGCCGTCACAATGAGCAGTTCTTC.